The next 26 T cell receptor beta chains were all read from a single sample in a study of shared clonotypes between healthy human individuals. This table comes from immunoSEQ multiplex PCR, and its TCRdb copy is limited to in-frame clones, with some not included. The sample has around 690,000 clones; less than 95% are singletons. The sequencing sample was made of memory CD8+ T cells from PBMCs. Subset of the sample: CD45RO+ cells pooled with CCR7-negative TemRA cells. The receptors stem from a man between 18 and 29 years old in good health. Some clones in this sample may be carry-over from other donors' samples.

The V and J genes are TRBV27 and TRBJ2-7; D gene unclear. CDR3 size: 14 residues. V dropped 3 bases and J dropped 6 bases, with 15 bases sitting between them. Looked up from germline, CDR1 is MNHEY and CDR2 is SMNVEV (reference sequence). CDR3 protein: CASSFLSSLAEQYF. CDR3 DNA: TGTGCCAGCAGTTTTCTTAGTTCCCTCGCCGAGCAGTACTTC.

The genes are TRBV11-2 and TRBJ1-4; the match to TRBD1 covers 8 bases. With 6 bases clipped from V and 7 bases from J, the junction kept 10 bases outside the gene matches. Germline V CDR1 and CDR2: SGHAT, FQNNGV. CDR3 length: 15 residues. CDR3 coding DNA: TGTGCCAGCAGTTCAAGGACAGGGAAAACTGAAAAACTGTTTTTT. Protein sequence: CASSSRTGKTEKLFF.

In this sample, this clone turned up once. J is TRBJ2-1 and V is TRBV5-6, with 7 bases fitting TRBD2. Unmatched junction bases numbered 8, after V lost 1 base and J lost 1 base. CDR1 and CDR2 from the germline V gene are SGHDT and YYEEEE. CDR3 length: 17 amino acids. The CDR3 sequence is CASSLLWGAGSYNEQFF. The CDR3 DNA reads as TGTGCCAGCAGCTTGTTGTGGGGAGCGGGATCCTACAATGAGCAGTTCTTC.

The CDR3 DNA reads TGTGCCAGCAGTTCCCCCTACGTAGGGCAGCAAGGGCCCTACGAGCAGTACTTC. It is translated as CASSSPYVGQQGPYEQYF. V gene TRBV27 combines with J gene TRBJ2-7; D remains unclear. The CDR3 totals 18 residues. Germline V lookup: CDR1 MNHEY, CDR2 SMNVEV (reference sequence). Trimming left V 4 bases short and J 2 bases short, with 24 bases between.

The rearrangement links TRBV19 to TRBJ2-7, with 9 bases aligning to TRBD1. The CDR3 covers 15 residues. The trim removed 4 bases at V and 3 bases at J, leaving 7 bases unmatched. Germline V lookup: CDR1 LNHDA, CDR2 SQIVND (reference sequence). The CDR3 reads CASSTPGQGIYEQYF. The CDR3 DNA sequence: TGTGCCAGTAGTACTCCGGGACAGGGTATCTACGAGCAGTACTTC.

V usage is TRBV9 and J usage is TRBJ2-7, with a weak D call TRBD2 (5 bases). Germline values: CDR1 SGDLS, CDR2 YYNGEE. The V and J ends lost 1 base and 0 bases respectively, with 14 bases between them. The CDR3 contains 16 residues. The CDR3 sequence is CASSVSPSSHSYEQYF. The DNA of the CDR3 is TGTGCCAGCAGCGTATCCCCTAGCTCACACTCCTACGAGCAGTACTTC.

The chain links TRBV28 to TRBJ2-7; D gene uncertain. V shed 7 bases and J shed 2 bases, with 18 bases lying between them. The CDR3 consists of 15 residues. Germline assignment: CDR1 MDHEN and CDR2 SYDVKM. This chain's CDR3 is CASTLRPGSAYEQYF. The CDR3 nucleotides read TGTGCCAGCACCCTCCGCCCCGGATCGGCCTACGAGCAGTACTTC.

V usage is TRBV19 and J usage is TRBJ1-1; a possible D gene is TRBD1 (6 bases). This CDR3 has 13 residues. Per germline, CDR1 LNHDA and CDR2 SQIVND (reference sequence). The V and J ends lost 3 bases and 8 bases respectively, with 13 bases between them. Here the CDR3 reads CASSIDWTAEAFF. Written as DNA, the CDR3 is TGTGCCAGTAGTATCGATTGGACAGCCGAAGCTTTCTTT.

CDR3 in DNA: TGTGCCAGCAATCGCCGGACACCGTCGAATCAGCCCCAGCATTTT. This encodes CASNRRTPSNQPQHF. The chain is built from TRBV6-5 and TRBJ1-5, with D possibly TRBD1 on 5 matching bases. Germline lookup yields CDR1 MNHEY and CDR2 SVGAGI. This CDR3 has 15 amino acids. Trimming removed 7 bases from V and 4 bases from J, with 17 bases in between.

This clone was found once. V is TRBV5-4 and J is TRBJ2-5; the match to TRBD1 covers 7 bases. CDR1 SGHNT and CDR2 YYREEE come from the germline V gene (reference sequence). The CDR3 loop spans 14 amino acids. The ends lost 2 bases at V and 2 bases at J; junction bases unmatched: 3. The DNA for the CDR3 is TGTGCCAGCAGCTTTCCGGGACAGCAAGAGACCCAGTACTTC. This sequence encodes CASSFPGQQETQYF.

The sample holds many counts of this clone. CDR3 coding DNA: TGTGCCAGCAGTCAGTGGGGGCCCATGGCAGATACGCAGTATTTT. Protein sequence: CASSQWGPMADTQYF. The chain carries TRBV6-5 and TRBJ2-3; maybe TRBD1 (6 bases). Germline V gene sequence: CDR1 MNHEY, CDR2 SVGAGI. This CDR3 has 15 residues. Trimming pared 5 bases from V and 4 bases from J, leaving 16 bases between.

V gene TRBV4-1 combines with J gene TRBJ2-3, with a tentative D call TRBD2 (7 bases). V dropped 4 bases and J dropped 2 bases, with 19 bases sitting between them. The CDR3 sequence is 17 residues long. Germline loops: CDR1 MGHRA, CDR2 YSYEKL. As DNA, the CDR3 is TGCGCCAGCAGCCCCGACGGAGGGGGAGGGACCACAGATACGCAGTATTTT. Protein sequence: CASSPDGGGGTTDTQYF.

The CDR3 reads CASSDRTGEGGELFF. The CDR3 coding sequence is TGTGCCAGCAGTGACCGGACAGGGGAAGGCGGGGAGCTGTTTTTT. J is TRBJ2-2 and V is TRBV6-4; 9 nucleotides match TRBD1. The junction had 5 bases not matched to a gene; V was cut back by 2 bases and J by 7 bases. This CDR3 has 15 residues. CDR1 and CDR2 from the germline V gene are MRHNA and SNTAGT.

J is TRBJ1-2 and V is TRBV29-1; perhaps TRBD1 as D (5 bases). V shed 0 bases and J shed 4 bases, with 18 bases lying between them. The CDR3 length is 16 residues. Germline V gives CDR1 SQVTM, CDR2 ANQGSEA. For the CDR3, the DNA is TGCAGCGTTGAAGATCTTCATGGGGACGGAAGCTATGGCTACACCTTC. This gives the protein CSVEDLHGDGSYGYTF.

The chain joins TRBV7-9 to TRBJ2-7; 11 bases agree with TRBD2. The CDR3 length is 15 residues. Losses at the gene ends were 2 bases for V and 5 bases for J; bases not matched to a gene: 5. Germline values: CDR1 SEHNR, CDR2 FQNEAQ (reference sequence). The CDR3 loop is CASSLLAGGSDEQYF. In nucleotides, the CDR3 is TGTGCCAGCAGCTTACTAGCGGGAGGATCGGACGAGCAGTACTTC.

V usage is TRBV5-6 and J usage is TRBJ2-2; D gene uncertain. The CDR3 length is 16 residues. Trimming pared 0 bases from V and 4 bases from J, leaving 13 bases between. Germline CDR1 is SGHDT and CDR2 is YYEEEE. CDR3 DNA: TGTGCCAGCAGCTTGGCCCGACGGGCCAGCACCGGGGAGCTGTTTTTT. This gives the protein CASSLARRASTGELFF. Variable domain in full (rest from reference TRBV5-6 and TRBJ2-2): DAGVTQSPTHLIKTRGQQVTLRCSPKSGHDTVSWYQQALGQGPQFIFQYYEEEERQRGNFPDRFSGHQFPNYSSELNVNALLLGDSALYLCASSLARRASTGELFFGEGSRLTVL.

The V and J genes are TRBV11-2 and TRBJ2-1; D is possibly TRBD2 (6 bases). Per the germline V gene, CDR1 is SGHAT and CDR2 is FQNNGV. The CDR3 runs to 16 residues. V shed 7 bases and J shed 7 bases, with 23 bases lying between them. The CDR3 nucleotides read TGTGCCAGCACCTCCGGTGGGCTAGCGCTTCGAAATGAGCAGTTCTTC. Residues: CASTSGGLALRNEQFF. Full variable domain (missing parts from reference TRBV11-2 and TRBJ2-1): EAGVAQSPRYKIIEKRQSVAFWCNPISGHATLYWYQQILGQGPKLLIQFQNNGVVDDSQLPKDRFSAERLKGVDSTLKIQPAKLEDSAVYLCASTSGGLALRNEQFFGPGTRLTVL.

The CDR3 region is CASKKRGGSGGELFF. In DNA, the CDR3 is TGTGCCAGTAAAAAGCGGGGCGGATCGGGAGGGGAGCTGTTTTTT. The chain employs TRBV11-3 and TRBJ2-2; TRBD2 agrees at 7 bases. This CDR3 region has 15 residues. The J segment lost 8 bases and the V segment lost 9 bases, leaving 15 bases of the junction unmatched. The V gene's germline CDR1 is SGHNT and CDR2 YENEEA. Full variable domain (missing parts from reference TRBV11-3 and TRBJ2-2): EAGVVQSPRYKIIEKKQPVAFWCNPISGHNTLYWYLQNLGQGPELLIRYENEEAVDDSQLPKDRFSAERLKGVDSTLKIQPAELGDSAVYLCASKKRGGSGGELFFGEGSRLTVL.

The rearrangement joins TRBV29-1 to TRBJ1-2; TRBD1 is a possible D gene (5 bases). V was pared by 5 bases and J by 4 bases, with 11 bases between. Germline loops: CDR1 SQVTM, CDR2 ANQGSEA. The CDR3 loop spans 12 amino acids. DNA for the CDR3: TGCAGCGTTTTCAAGGGGCCCTATGGCTACACCTTC. It yields the protein CSVFKGPYGYTF.

The chain has TRBV5-6 and TRBJ2-5, with D unclear. The DNA end is more similar to TRBJ2-7, so the J call may be wrong. The CDR3 consists of 14 residues. CDR1 and CDR2 from the germline V gene are SGHDT and YYEEEE. CDR3 amino acids: CASSLGLLPHEQYF. CDR3 in DNA: TGTGCCAGCAGCTTGGGGCTACTTCCTCACGAGCAGTACTTC.

This chain uses TRBV4-1 with TRBJ1-1; 7 nucleotides agree with TRBD1. The CDR3 covers 14 residues. With 4 bases clipped from V and 2 bases from J, the junction kept 4 bases outside the gene matches. The germline gives CDR1 MGHRA, CDR2 YSYEKL. For the CDR3, the DNA is TGCGCCAGCAGCCCTCGACAGGGTAACACTGAAGCTTTCTTT. Its protein is CASSPRQGNTEAFF.

About this clone: Its ends do not fully match the called genes, so a read error is possible. The CDR3 DNA sequence: TGTGCCATCAGTGAGGGGACGTTCTACGAGCAGTGCTTC. Protein sequence: CAISEGTFYEQCF. The chain joins TRBV10-3 to TRBJ2-7, with D tentatively TRBD1 or TRBD2 (5 bases each). CDR1 is ENHRY and CDR2 is SYGVKD in the germline V gene. This CDR3 has 13 amino acids.

This chain links TRBV6-1 with TRBJ2-3; 7 bases are shared with TRBD2. This CDR3 is built from 15 residues. The V gene's germline CDR1 is MNHNS and CDR2 SASEGT. V shed 0 bases and J 2 bases; nucleotides not matched to a gene: 2. The CDR3 is CASSEAAGDTDTQYF. CDR3 nucleotides: TGTGCCAGCAGTGAAGCGGCGGGAGACACAGATACGCAGTATTTT.

This clone occurred once. The CDR3 loop reads CASSPGGYSNQPQHF. In nucleotides, the CDR3 is TGTGCCAGCAGTCCAGGGGGTTATAGCAATCAGCCCCAGCATTTT. This chain links TRBV2 with TRBJ1-5, with 7 bases identical to TRBD1. V gave up 5 bases and J gave up 0 bases; unmatched junction bases: 4. The CDR3 is 15 amino acids. The germline gives CDR1 SNHLY, CDR2 FYNNEI. The full variable domain, completed using reference TRBV2 and TRBJ1-5, is EPEVTQTPSHQVTQMGQEVILRCVPISNHLYFYWYRQILGQKVEFLVSFYNNEISEKSEIFDDQFSVERPDGSNFTLKIRSTKLEDSAMYFCASSPGGYSNQPQHFGDGTRLSIL.

This clone was recorded only once. This chain connects TRBV6-5 to TRBJ2-3; D may be TRBD1 or TRBD2 (5 bases each). V was cut by 2 bases and J by 4 bases, with 10 bases left in between. CDR1 and CDR2 from the germline V gene are MNHEY and SVGAGI. This CDR3 is 14 amino acids long. CDR3 region: CASSYRDVADTQYF. The CDR3 bases are TGTGCCAGCAGTTACCGGGACGTTGCAGATACGCAGTATTTT.

The chain combines TRBV27 with TRBJ2-7; TRBD2 is a possible D gene (6 bases). V lost 8 bases to trimming and J lost 2 bases, with 13 bases between them. The CDR3 is 13 amino acids. Germline V gives CDR1 MNHEY, CDR2 SMNVEV (reference sequence). CDR3: CASAPGTPYEQYF. CDR3 bases: TGTGCCAGCGCCCCCGGGACTCCCTACGAGCAGTACTTC.